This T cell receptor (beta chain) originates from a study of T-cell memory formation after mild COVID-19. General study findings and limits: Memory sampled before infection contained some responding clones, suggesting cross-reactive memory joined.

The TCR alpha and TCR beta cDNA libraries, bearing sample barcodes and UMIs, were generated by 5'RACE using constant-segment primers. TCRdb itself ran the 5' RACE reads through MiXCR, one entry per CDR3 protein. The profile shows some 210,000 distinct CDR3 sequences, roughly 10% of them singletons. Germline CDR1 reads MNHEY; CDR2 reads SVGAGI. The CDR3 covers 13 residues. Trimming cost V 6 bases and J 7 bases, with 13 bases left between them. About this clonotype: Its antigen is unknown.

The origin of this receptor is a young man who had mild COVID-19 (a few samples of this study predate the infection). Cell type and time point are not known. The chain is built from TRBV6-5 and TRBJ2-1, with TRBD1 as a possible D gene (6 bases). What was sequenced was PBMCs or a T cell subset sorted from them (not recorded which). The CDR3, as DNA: TGTGCCAGCAGCCACCCCAGGGGTAATGAGCAGTTCTTC. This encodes CASSHPRGNEQFF.